Each of the 15 T cell receptor beta chains below was sequenced from the same sample in a study of response to subunit inactivated influenza vaccine. TCRdb re-derived calls from the RT-PCR reads in MiXCR, one entry per CDR3 protein. The sample records roughly 460,000 distinct CDR3 sequences, approximately 11% being singletons. Sequenced material: PBMCs from blood, taken roughly 46 days after vaccination. These TCRs come from a man aged 45-65 years who received an inactivated influenza vaccine.

The chain uses TRBV28 and TRBJ1-1, with 9 bases identical to TRBD1. Germline trimming cut 6 bases from V and 2 bases from J; bases unmatched to any gene: 16. The CDR3 length is 18 residues. The germline gives CDR1 MDHEN, CDR2 SYDVKM. The CDR3 DNA sequence: TGTGCCAGCAGCGAACAGGGGGCGCGACGTGGGAGAAACACTGAAGCTTTCTTT. This sequence encodes CASSEQGARRGRNTEAFF.

The chain carries TRBV28 and TRBJ2-1; D may be TRBD1 or TRBD2 (5 bases each). Germline V gene data show CDR1 as MDHEN and CDR2 as SYDVKM. V was shortened by 3 bases and J by 0 bases, with 12 bases between the two germline ends. CDR3 length: 16 amino acids. The CDR3 loop is CASSLSGRSSYNEQFF. CDR3 sequence (DNA): TGTGCCAGCAGTTTGTCGGGGCGAAGCTCCTACAATGAGCAGTTCTTC.

Only a few counts were recorded for this clonotype. This chain links TRBV27 with TRBJ2-4; D perhaps matches TRBD1 (6 bases). V was shortened by 2 bases and J by 1 base, with 12 bases between the two germline ends. The germline V gene has CDR1 MNHEY and CDR2 SMNVEV (reference sequence). The CDR3 has 16 residues. The CDR3 sequence: CASSLNRAQAKNIQYF. The CDR3 DNA is TGTGCCAGCAGTTTAAACAGGGCCCAGGCCAAAAACATTCAGTACTTC.

This clonotype has a count of ten or more. The rearrangement joins TRBV4-1 to TRBJ1-5, with unresolved D. Looked up from germline, CDR1 is MGHRA and CDR2 is YSYEKL. Trimming took off 0 bases at V and 6 bases at J, with 12 bases between the two ends. This CDR3 contains 15 residues. The DNA of the CDR3 is TGCGCCAGCAGCCAAGATGGGCAGGTGAGTCAGCCCCAGCATTTT. It codes for CASSQDGQVSQPQHF.

In this sample, this clonotype turned up many times. The rearrangement joins TRBV7-8 to TRBJ2-1; weak D call: TRBD1 (6 bases). The CDR3 covers 15 residues. The V and J ends lost 8 bases and 5 bases respectively, with 19 bases between them. Per germline, CDR1 SGHVS and CDR2 FQNEAQ. CDR3 bases: TGTGCCAGCTCTCCGACCCGGGACACCAACAATGAGCAGTTCTTC. Its protein is CASSPTRDTNNEQFF. The full variable domain, with the rest looked up from reference TRBV7-8 and TRBJ2-1, is GAGVSQSPRYKVAKRGQDVALRCDPISGHVSLFWYQQALGQGPEFLTYFQNEAQLDKSGLPSDRFFAERPEGSVSTLKIQRTQQEDSAVYLCASSPTRDTNNEQFFGPGTRLTVL.

This clonotype was picked up a small number of times. V usage is TRBV5-1 and J usage is TRBJ2-7; the match to TRBD2 covers 12 bases. CDR1 SGHRS and CDR2 YFSETQ come from the germline V gene. V dropped 9 bases and J dropped 0; count of bases not matched to a gene: 4. This CDR3 is 14 amino acids long. The CDR3, as DNA: TGCGCCACCTCGACTAGCGGGGGCTCCTACGAGCAGTACTTC. Translating it yields CATSTSGGSYEQYF. The whole variable domain, filled in from reference TRBV5-1 and TRBJ2-7, reads KAGVTQTPRYLIKTRGQQVTLSCSPISGHRSVSWYQQTPGQGLQFLFEYFSETQRNKGNFPGRFSGRQFSNSRSEMNVSTLELGDSALYLCATSTSGGSYEQYFGPGTRLTVT.

Only a few counts were recorded for this clonotype. This sequence joins TRBV20-1 and TRBJ2-3, with D hard to call. Per germline, CDR1 DFQATT and CDR2 SNEGSKA (reference sequence). V lost 0 bases, J lost 9 bases, and 19 bases lay in between. The CDR3 spans 15 residues. CDR3 residues: CSARDHWTSSVTQYF. For the CDR3, the DNA is TGCAGTGCTAGAGATCACTGGACGAGCTCGGTAACGCAGTATTTT.

This clonotype was detected only a few times. The chain uses TRBV12-3 or TRBV12-4 and TRBJ2-3; TRBD2 agrees at 15 bases. Trimming at V came to 6 bases and at J to 4 bases, leaving 2 bases not matched to a gene. CDR3 length equals 15 residues. The DNA for the CDR3 is TGTGCCAGCAGGGGACTAGCGGGGGGACCAGATACGCAGTATTTT. Translated: CASRGLAGGPDTQYF.

This clonotype was detected only a few times. CDR3 loop: CASSYRENRNQPQHF. Here the CDR3 DNA reads TGTGCCAGCAGTTACAGGGAGAATCGCAATCAGCCCCAGCATTTT. The gene calls are TRBV6-2 or TRBV6-3 and TRBJ1-5; D gene uncertain. The CDR3 has 15 residues. The germline V gene has CDR1 MNHEY and CDR2 SVGEGT. Trimming cost V 2 bases and J 2 bases, with 10 bases left between them.

This clonotype occurred a few times. This chain links TRBV12-3 or TRBV12-4 with TRBJ2-5, with D perhaps assigned TRBD1 or TRBD2 (5 bases each). There are 14 residues in the CDR3. Between the trimmed V and J ends, which lost 6 bases and 5 bases, there was a span of 16 bases. The CDR3 here is CASRRDLRSETQYF. The CDR3 region has the DNA TGTGCCAGCAGAAGGGACCTTAGATCGGAGACCCAGTACTTC.

V usage is TRBV28 and J usage is TRBJ2-7; 9 bases map to TRBD2. The length of the CDR3 is 19 residues. From germline, CDR1 is MDHEN and CDR2 SYDVKM. V was pared by 6 bases and J by 2 bases, with 20 bases of the junction left unmatched. The CDR3 coding sequence is TGTGCCAGCAGCCCAGTGACCTTGATTAGCGGGAGAATTCCCTACGAGCAGTACTTC. Its translation: CASSPVTLISGRIPYEQYF.

In its sample, this clonotype was seen a few times. The chain links TRBV7-2 to TRBJ2-5; D remains unclear. The germline gives CDR1 SGHTA, CDR2 FQGNSA. The V end was cut by 4 bases, the J end by 2 bases, with 11 bases between. The length of the CDR3 is 14 residues. CDR3 bases: TGTGCCAGCAGCTATCAAGGACGGCAAGAGACCCAGTACTTC. It encodes CASSYQGRQETQYF.

This clonotype has at least ten counts. V usage is TRBV6-5 and J usage is TRBJ1-6; a possible D gene is TRBD1 (5 bases). V dropped 5 bases and J dropped 6 bases, with 17 bases sitting between them. This CDR3 comprises 16 residues. Germline values: CDR1 MNHEY, CDR2 SVGAGI. In DNA form, the CDR3 reads TGTGCCAGCAGTCACTTGCCTTTTGGGGGTAATTCACCCCTCCACTTT. This gives the protein CASSHLPFGGNSPLHF.

A few counts support this clonotype. The chain links TRBV4-3 to TRBJ2-7; 7 positions agree with TRBD1. Germline CDR1 and CDR2: LGHNA and YSLEER. This CDR3 region has 16 residues. Unmatched junction bases numbered 7, after V lost 0 bases and J lost 2 bases. Here the CDR3 reads CASSQDYTGVTYEQYF. In DNA, the CDR3 is TGCGCCAGCAGCCAAGATTATACAGGGGTGACCTACGAGCAGTACTTC.

The CDR3 DNA reads as TGCAGCGTCCCGCCGGGACAGGGAGAGTTGAGCTACACCTTC. Residues: CSVPPGQGELSYTF. The chain carries TRBV29-1 and TRBJ1-2; 9 positions agree with TRBD1. The CDR3 has 14 residues. Germline assignment: CDR1 SQVTM and CDR2 ANQGSEA. After removal of 6 bases from V and 9 bases from J, the junction contained 14 bases not matched to a gene.